Shown below are 26 T cell receptor beta chains from a single sample sequenced in a study of shared clonotypes between healthy human individuals. Sequenced by immunoSEQ multiplex PCR; TCRdb stores in-frame clones only, minus some. The table shows a few million clones, with roughly 93% occurring only once. Terminally differentiated effector memory CD45RA+ cells were excluded from the naive CD8 cells, which were CD45RO-negative and positively selected for CCR7. Material: naive CD8+ T cells from PBMCs. The source of these receptors is a man aged 18 to 35 in good health. Some clones in this sample may be carry-over from other donors' samples.

This clone was found a few times. The chain joins TRBV27 to TRBJ1-1; D ambiguous. Trimming shortened V by 2 bases and J by 2 bases, and 6 bases separated the two germline ends. CDR1 MNHEY and CDR2 SMNVEV come from the germline V gene (reference sequence). The length of the CDR3 is 13 residues. The DNA of the CDR3 is TGTGCCAGCAGTTTACATGGAAACACTGAAGCTTTCTTT. It encodes CASSLHGNTEAFF.

Worth noting for this clone: Other DNA sequences in the sample encode the same CDR3. The chain uses TRBV27 and TRBJ1-1; a weak D match, TRBD1 (6 bases). Germline V gene sequence: CDR1 MNHEY, CDR2 SMNVEV (reference sequence). The V and J ends lost 3 bases and 0 bases respectively, with 11 bases between them. This CDR3 region has 15 residues. DNA for the CDR3: TGTGCCAGCAGTTTCCTTCAGGGGATGAACACTGAAGCTTTCTTT. This sequence encodes CASSFLQGMNTEAFF.

This rearrangement joins TRBV6-6 to TRBJ1-1; D unclear. CDR1 and CDR2 (germline): MNHNY, SVGAGI (reference sequence). The CDR3 is made up of 11 amino acids. V was cut by 5 bases and J by 6 bases, with 7 bases left in between. Here the CDR3 DNA reads TGTGCCAGCAGTCATCCGGCTGAAGCTTTCTTT. As protein: CASSHPAEAFF.

The chain is built from TRBV15 and TRBJ2-1; 7 nucleotides align to TRBD1. This CDR3 has 18 residues. Germline loops: CDR1 LNHNV, CDR2 YYDKDF (reference sequence). V trimming: 0 bases; J trimming: 4 bases; junction bases outside the gene matches: 12. The chain's CDR3 is CATSRDLPGQSFYNEQFF. In DNA form, the CDR3 reads TGTGCCACCAGCAGAGATCTTCCGGGACAGTCCTTTTACAATGAGCAGTTCTTC.

The chain employs TRBV28 and TRBJ2-7; 9 nucleotides match TRBD1. V shed 6 bases, J shed 0 bases, and the junction held 6 bases outside the gene matches. Germline assignment: CDR1 MDHEN and CDR2 SYDVKM. This CDR3 spans 15 amino acids. The CDR3 nucleotides read TGTGCCAGCAGGTCCCACAGGGGGCACTCCTACGAGCAGTACTTC. The encoded protein is CASRSHRGHSYEQYF. Supplemented by reference TRBV28 and TRBJ2-7, the full variable domain reads DVKVTQSSRYLVKRTGEKVFLECVQDMDHENMFWYRQDPGLGLRLIYFSYDVKMKEKGDIPEGYSVSREKKERFSLILESASTNQTSMYLCASRSHRGHSYEQYFGPGTRLTVT.

V gene TRBV6-1 combines with J gene TRBJ2-7, with D perhaps TRBD2 (6 bases). V gave up 6 bases and J gave up 0 bases, with 12 bases separating them. This CDR3 is 14 amino acids long. Germline V lookup: CDR1 MNHNS, CDR2 SASEGT. The DNA of the CDR3 is TGTGCCAGCAGGGGAGGCAGCTTCTCCTACGAGCAGTACTTC. It yields the protein CASRGGSFSYEQYF.

The rearrangement joins TRBV6-5 to TRBJ2-5; TRBD1 matches 10 bases. The CDR3 spans 14 residues. The ends lost 6 bases at V and 4 bases at J; junction bases unmatched: 5. Germline lookup yields CDR1 MNHEY and CDR2 SVGAGI. The chain's CDR3 is CASSGQGVSETQYF. The CDR3 DNA follows: TGTGCCAGCAGCGGACAGGGGGTGTCAGAGACCCAGTACTTC.

This chain joins TRBV19 and TRBJ1-1, with no clear D. This CDR3 contains 14 residues. Trimming removed 6 bases from V and 0 bases from J, with 11 bases in between. CDR1 and CDR2 from the germline V gene are LNHDA and SQIVND (reference sequence). For the CDR3, the DNA is TGTGCCAGTAGGCACTTTACGCTGAACACTGAAGCTTTCTTT. It translates to CASRHFTLNTEAFF.

V gene TRBV28 combines with J gene TRBJ2-7; 7 bases map to TRBD1. Germline-derived CDR1 and CDR2 are MDHEN and SYDVKM. This CDR3 is 14 amino acids long. Trimming took 7 bases from V and 6 from J; bases not matched to a gene: 12. Here the CDR3 reads CASNRGPPSSEQYF. The CDR3 DNA is TGTGCCAGCAACAGGGGCCCTCCGTCGTCCGAGCAGTACTTC.

V and J are TRBV9 and TRBJ2-1, with D unclear. Germline V gene sequence: CDR1 SGDLS, CDR2 YYNGEE. Deletions cut 3 bases from V and 2 bases from J, with 9 bases between. CDR3 length equals 14 residues. Here the CDR3 reads CASSGGSAYNEQFF. DNA of the CDR3: TGTGCCAGCAGCGGCGGATCCGCCTACAATGAGCAGTTCTTC.

The chain carries TRBV29-1 and TRBJ1-3; tentative D call: TRBD1 (5 bases). Per germline, CDR1 SQVTM and CDR2 ANQGSEA. V was clipped by 6 bases and J by 7 bases, with 13 bases between them. The CDR3 consists of 12 residues. The CDR3: CSVRGQDNTIYF. The DNA of the CDR3 is TGCAGCGTCCGCGGACAAGACAACACCATATATTTT.

This rearrangement joins TRBV6-1 to TRBJ1-3; D not resolved. The CDR3 extends over 15 amino acids. V lost 2 bases, J lost 4 bases, and 12 bases lay in between. In germline, CDR1 is MNHNS, CDR2 SASEGT. CDR3 DNA sequence: TGTGCCAGCAGTGAAAGAGCGCCGGGAGGAAACACCATATATTTT. It specifies CASSERAPGGNTIYF.

This chain connects TRBV30 to TRBJ1-1; D unresolved. Trimming left V 5 bases short and J 0 bases short, with 10 bases between. Germline V gene sequence: CDR1 GTSNPN, CDR2 SVGIG (reference sequence). The CDR3 is 13 residues long. CDR3 DNA: TGTGCCTGGTGTGAGTCCTTGAACACTGAAGCTTTCTTT. It specifies CAWCESLNTEAFF.

This rearrangement joins TRBV9 to TRBJ2-1; the D gene could be TRBD1 or TRBD2 (5 bases each). The V end was cut by 1 base, the J end by 8 bases, with 19 bases between. The CDR3 covers 16 residues. The germline V gene has CDR1 SGDLS and CDR2 YYNGEE. CDR3 sequence reads: CASSVTTGATMYEQFF. The CDR3 DNA sequence: TGTGCCAGCAGCGTAACCACCGGGGCAACAATGTATGAGCAGTTCTTC.

This chain connects TRBV5-1 to TRBJ2-7, with D possibly matching TRBD1 (6 bases). The CDR3 loop spans 15 amino acids. From germline, CDR1 is SGHRS and CDR2 YFSETQ. Trimming stripped 4 bases from V and 2 bases from J, with 16 bases between. The CDR3 DNA is TGCGCCAGCAGCAGATCGACAGGCTTCCCCTACGAGCAGTACTTC. The encoded protein is CASSRSTGFPYEQYF.

CDR3 in DNA: TGCGCCAGCAGCTTGGCGGGGGAGGGTAGCCTTAGCTCCTACGAGCAGTACTTC. Amino acids: CASSLAGEGSLSSYEQYF. J is TRBJ2-7 and V is TRBV5-1; 7 nucleotides align to TRBD2. CDR3 length: 18 residues. Looked up from germline, CDR1 is SGHRS and CDR2 is YFSETQ. Trimming took 0 bases from V and 0 from J; bases not matched to a gene: 12.

This chain connects TRBV27 to TRBJ1-2; D is unclear. The CDR3 length is 15 residues. Germline CDR1 and CDR2: MNHEY and SMNVEV (reference sequence). Trimming removed 5 bases at V and 3 bases at J, with 16 bases between. CDR3 amino acids: CASSQIPRVDYGYTF. The CDR3 coding sequence is TGTGCCAGCAGTCAAATACCCCGGGTTGACTATGGCTACACCTTC.

The chain uses TRBV4-1 and TRBJ2-3; no firm D call. V lost 2 bases to trimming and J lost 2 bases, with 14 bases between them. CDR1 MGHRA and CDR2 YSYEKL come from the germline V gene. The CDR3 covers 16 residues. The CDR3 DNA sequence: TGCGCCAGCAGCCAAATTTTGGGCGGTAACACAGATACGCAGTATTTT. Translation: CASSQILGGNTDTQYF.

The chain has TRBV6-5 and TRBJ1-1; D remains ambiguous. With 0 bases removed from V and 3 bases from J, the gap between germline ends came to 5 bases. The CDR3 length is 13 residues. Germline-derived CDR1 and CDR2 are MNHEY and SVGAGI. The CDR3 DNA reads as TGTGCCAGCAGTTACTCAACAGACACTGAAGCTTTCTTT. This encodes CASSYSTDTEAFF.

The chain couples TRBV28 to TRBJ2-2; D perhaps matches TRBD2 (5 bases). This CDR3 contains 13 residues. V was shortened by 6 bases and J by 1 base, with 6 bases between the two germline ends. Germline loops: CDR1 MDHEN, CDR2 SYDVKM. The CDR3 here is CASRGRNTGELFF. The CDR3 DNA follows: TGTGCCAGCAGGGGGAGGAACACCGGGGAGCTGTTTTTT.

This chain connects TRBV11-2 to TRBJ2-7; D gene unclear. Trimming cost V 5 bases and J 3 bases, with 14 bases left between them. The CDR3 has 14 residues. Germline loops: CDR1 SGHAT, CDR2 FQNNGV. Here the CDR3 DNA reads TGTGCCAGCAGCGAAAGGACGGTAGACTACGAGCAGTACTTC. Residues: CASSERTVDYEQYF.

This clone was counted once. The V gene is TRBV6-5, the J gene TRBJ2-1, with D perhaps being TRBD1 or TRBD2 (6 bases each). Germline V gives CDR1 MNHEY, CDR2 SVGAGI. V shed 8 bases and J shed 8 bases, with 16 bases lying between them. CDR3 size: 13 residues. The CDR3 nucleotides are TGTGCCAGCGAGGAGGGCAGGGGTCATGAGCAGTTCTTC. Its protein is CASEEGRGHEQFF.

The sample holds one count of this clone. The rearrangement links TRBV28 to TRBJ1-1; no firm D call. CDR3 length: 14 residues. CDR1 MDHEN and CDR2 SYDVKM come from the germline V gene. V was pared by 3 bases and J by 1 base, with 9 bases between. For the CDR3, the DNA is TGTGCCAGCAGTTTGGGTTACTGGAACACTGAAGCTTTCTTT. Protein product: CASSLGYWNTEAFF.

This clone was seen only once. For the CDR3, the DNA is TGCGCCAGCAGCCCTAAAGGACAAGTGAACACTGAAGCTTTCTTT. It translates to CASSPKGQVNTEAFF. The V call is TRBV4-3, the J call TRBJ1-1; tentative D call: TRBD1 (5 bases). The germline gives CDR1 LGHNA, CDR2 YSLEER. V lost 4 bases to trimming and J lost 0 bases, with 12 bases between them. This CDR3 spans 15 amino acids.

With respect to this clone: One junction end disagrees with the germline gene, perhaps due to a read error. V and J are TRBV6-5 and TRBJ1-3; D unresolved. This CDR3 is 11 amino acids long. From germline, CDR1 is MNHEY and CDR2 SVGAGI. CDR3 sequence: CGTVSGNTIYF. CDR3 sequence (DNA): TGCGGCACAGTCTCTGGAAACACCATATATTTT.

The CDR3 nucleotides are TGTGCCAGCACCGCTACCGGGGCCCAGTACTTC. As protein: CASTATGAQYF. This chain uses TRBV7-9 with TRBJ2-4; either TRBD1 or TRBD2 may supply D (5 bases each). CDR1 SEHNR and CDR2 FQNEAQ come from the germline V gene (reference sequence). The CDR3 sequence is 11 residues long. V shed 7 bases and J shed 13 bases, with 14 bases lying between them.